This T cell receptor (beta chain) was obtained from a study of cytomegalovirus exposure and HLA in healthy donors. Study-wide points: Donors were assumed by presence/absence analyses to have roughly uniform sequencing depth. Across donors, most TCRs were seen rarely, yet some public ones were widespread. In a later analysis, DRB1 alleles had the most associated TCRs; HLA-C alleles the fewest. A later analysis found most CMV-associated TCR beta chains apparently HLA-restricted.

Of note for this clone: Its cognate antigen is unknown.

The PCR was carried out with 60 Vbeta primers and 13 Jbeta primers. TCRdb's table, derived via immunoSEQ multiplex PCR, lists solely in-frame clones and lacks some. The repertoire shows around 210,000 clones; the top ten hold more than 0.75%. After removal of 4 bases from V and 2 bases from J, the junction contained 12 bases not matched to a gene. CDR1 SGHRS and CDR2 YFSETQ come from the germline V gene. CDR3 length equals 17 residues. This clonotype originated in a woman between 25 and 40 years old in good health and CMV-seropositive. Material for sequencing was PBMCs. This chain joins TRBV5-1 and TRBJ2-1; 7 positions agree with TRBD2. The CDR3 protein is CASSGLGSTLTYNEQFF. The CDR3, as DNA: TGCGCCAGCAGCGGACTAGGGTCCACCTTAACCTACAATGAGCAGTTCTTC.